The TCR beta chain under discussion was sequenced for a study of neoadjuvant anti-PD-1 for oral cavity cancer. TCRdb keeps only in-frame clones here, not all; method: immunoSEQ multiplex PCR. The data contain tens of thousands of clones, under 30% of them singletons. Time point meaning: after neoadjuvant nivolumab, at surgical resection. The V gene's germline CDR1 is SQVTM and CDR2 ANQGSEA. V lost 4 bases and J 0 bases, leaving 13 bases between the germline ends. The CDR3 extends over 15 amino acids. The rearrangement joins TRBV29-1 to TRBJ2-4; a possible D gene is TRBD1 (6 bases). This TCR came from a person between 35 and 79 years old with oral cavity squamous cell carcinoma. Source: tumor tissue, taken after nivolumab (anti-PD-1) treatment. The DNA for the CDR3 is TGCAGCGTTGGTTTGGACAGTGTAGCCAAAAACATTCAGTACTTC. Translation gives CSVGLDSVAKNIQYF.